This T cell receptor (beta chain) was obtained from a study of CXCR3-negative and CXCR3-positive naive CD8 T cells. General observations from the study: Naive CXCR3-positive cells had TRB CDR3s more hydrophobic than those of CXCR3-negative naive cells.

Preparation of TRB cDNA libraries relied on 5' RACE carrying UMI labels. TCRdb reprocessed the 5' RACE reads and keeps a single row for each CDR3 protein, giving no DNA. The data include 140,000 to 150,000 distinct CDR3 sequences; the top ten clones carry 0.25% to 0.3%. In the case of this clonotype: Its antigen remains unidentified.

There are 16 residues in the CDR3. Per germline, CDR1 MNHNY and CDR2 SVGAGI (reference sequence). The sequencing sample was made of naive CXCR3+ CD8+ T cells from blood. Subset given: CD45RO-CCR7+CD27+CD95- naive CD8+ T cells expressing CXCR3 (TNR3+). This receptor was taken from a human donor in good health. Some clones in this sample may be carry-over from other donors' samples. The chain carries TRBV6-6 and TRBJ2-1; with no DNA, the TCRdb D assignment of TRBD2 cannot be verified. CDR3: CASSYGTSGGDNEQFF.